Described below is a single TCR beta chain sequence and its context. These data originate in a study of radiotherapy plus CTLA-4 blockade in lung cancer. Germline trimming cut 5 bases from V and 5 bases from J; bases unmatched to any gene: 8. The CDR3 is made up of 15 amino acids. Germline V CDR1 and CDR2: SGHVS, FNYEAQ. Repertoires were generated with immunoSEQ multiplex PCR, while TCRdb's copy carries only in-frame clones and drops some. The sample gives about 98,000 clones, about 81% of which show up once; around 3% is in the top ten. V and J are TRBV7-6 and TRBJ2-1, with 8 bases identical to TRBD2. Here the sequenced sample was peripheral blood, taken from a patient treated with radiotherapy plus ipilimumab. The TCR comes from a human donor with non-small cell lung cancer who had a partial response to radiotherapy plus ipilimumab. The CDR3 sequence is CASSTSGRGDNEQFF. CDR3 DNA: TGTGCCAGCAGCACCAGCGGGAGAGGGGACAATGAGCAGTTCTTC. Variable domain in full (rest from reference TRBV7-6 and TRBJ2-1): GAGVSQSPRYKVTKRGQDVALRCDPISGHVSLYWYRQALGQGPEFLTYFNYEAQQDKSGLPNDRFSAERPEGSISTLTIQRTEQRDSAMYRCASSTSGRGDNEQFFGPGTRLTVL.